Sequencing of this T cell receptor (beta chain) was carried out in a study of human versus mouse CDR3 diversity and MHC coevolution. Looking at the study overall: Valid reads per sample ranged from roughly 5.5 x 10^6 to 1.8 x 10^7. The study, taken as a whole, reports: iCHAO1 estimated the human TCR beta repertoire at some 1.7 million clonotypes. Clonal inequality was lowest in most of the three human donors. On average, humans showed more CDR3 deletions and insertions than mice.

Profiled with immunoSEQ multiplex PCR; TCRdb holds only in-frame clones, not every one. The sample carries roughly 80,000 clones, about nine tenths recorded once. V lost 4 bases, J lost 8 bases, and 15 bases lay in between. Germline values: CDR1 SGHRS, CDR2 YFSETQ. The CDR3 extends over 13 amino acids. A note on this clone: Its antigen is currently unknown.

The sequenced sample consisted of naive CD4+ T cells from blood. The subset was: CD45RO-negative CD62L-positive naive CD4 T cells. This TCR derives from a person between 30 and 69 years old in good health. The chain uses TRBV5-1 and TRBJ1-2; D might be TRBD1 (6 bases). The CDR3 sequence: CASSATGIGGYTF. In DNA form, the CDR3 reads TGCGCCAGCAGCGCAACAGGGATCGGCGGCTACACCTTC. Looking up the rest from reference TRBV5-1 and TRBJ1-2 gives the full variable domain: KAGVTQTPRYLIKTRGQQVTLSCSPISGHRSVSWYQQTPGQGLQFLFEYFSETQRNKGNFPGRFSGRQFSNSRSEMNVSTLELGDSALYLCASSATGIGGYTFGSGTRLTVV.